The 32 T cell receptor beta chains below all came from one sample that was sequenced in a study of T cells after posttransplantation cyclophosphamide. Using immunoSEQ multiplex PCR, the repertoire was profiled, and TCRdb retains in-frame clones only, with some absent. The sample contains 10,000 or so clones, around four fifths of which appear only once. Cyclophosphamide on days +3 and +4 followed busulfan-fludarabine conditioning and a marrow graft. Source: PBMCs, taken roughly 1,800 days after allogeneic stem cell transplant with posttransplant cyclophosphamide. The receptors shown here come from a female patient aged 50 to 60 who received an allogeneic stem cell transplant from a related donor, was CMV-positive, and had no GVHD. Some T cells could come from the graft donor.

V usage is TRBV6-1 and J usage is TRBJ2-7, with 9 positions matching TRBD1. The CDR3 is 14 residues long. Germline CDR1 is MNHNS and CDR2 is SASEGT. With 5 bases clipped from V and 3 bases from J, the junction kept 5 bases outside the gene matches. The CDR3, as DNA: TGTGCCAGCAGTAAGAGACAGGGGGGCTACGAGCAGTACTTC. This gives the protein CASSKRQGGYEQYF.

The rearrangement links TRBV6-5 to TRBJ2-7; TRBD2 matches 11 bases. Germline V CDR1 and CDR2: MNHEY, SVGAGI. The V gene end was trimmed by 7 bases and the J gene end by 3 bases; junction bases not matched to a gene: 2. CDR3 size: 13 residues. CDR3 amino acids: CASTGTSGYEQYF. The CDR3 nucleotides are TGTGCCAGCACCGGGACTAGCGGCTACGAGCAGTACTTC.

The rearrangement uses TRBV28 and TRBJ1-4; 8 positions match TRBD1. The germline V gene encodes CDR1 MDHEN and CDR2 SYDVKM. This CDR3 has 14 residues. The V and J ends lost 5 bases and 8 bases, in that order; junction bases with no gene match: 7. CDR3 loop: CASSADRGREKLFF. CDR3 sequence (DNA): TGTGCCAGCAGTGCAGACAGGGGTAGGGAAAAACTGTTTTTT.

The chain carries TRBV13 and TRBJ2-3; maybe TRBD1 (5 bases). Trimming left V 0 bases short and J 0 bases short, with 10 bases between. Germline CDR1 and CDR2: PRHDT and FYEKMQ (reference sequence). The CDR3 runs 16 residues. CDR3 coding DNA: TGTGCCAGCAGCTTAGGTGGTAGGGGAAGCACAGATACGCAGTATTTT. Translating it yields CASSLGGRGSTDTQYF.

V gene TRBV6-5 combines with J gene TRBJ2-7; TRBD1 aligns across 8 bases. The V and J ends lost 0 bases and 6 bases, in that order; junction bases with no gene match: 10. The V gene's germline CDR1 is MNHEY and CDR2 SVGAGI. This CDR3 contains 16 residues. CDR3 bases: TGTGCCAGCAGTTACTCCCCCGGACAGGGTGTGAGCGAGCAGTACTTC. Encoded protein: CASSYSPGQGVSEQYF.

The chain is built from TRBV5-1 and TRBJ2-1; 10 bases map to TRBD2. This CDR3 is built from 16 residues. The germline V gene has CDR1 SGHRS and CDR2 YFSETQ. The trim removed 5 bases at V and 5 bases at J, leaving 10 bases unmatched. The CDR3 bases are TGCGCCAGCAGGAAACTAGCGGGGCCAGTCAACAATGAGCAGTTCTTC. Amino acid sequence: CASRKLAGPVNNEQFF. The complete variable domain, with remaining parts taken from reference TRBV5-1 and TRBJ2-1, reads KAGVTQTPRYLIKTRGQQVTLSCSPISGHRSVSWYQQTPGQGLQFLFEYFSETQRNKGNFPGRFSGRQFSNSRSEMNVSTLELGDSALYLCASRKLAGPVNNEQFFGPGTRLTVL.

J is TRBJ2-7 and V is TRBV5-1; 11 bases are a match to TRBD2. V shed 4 bases, J shed 3 bases, and the junction held 21 bases outside the gene matches. This CDR3 comprises 20 residues. Germline V gives CDR1 SGHRS, CDR2 YFSETQ. Here the CDR3 DNA reads TGCGCCAGCAGCCCAACTCTGACTAGCGGGGCGGCTACTTACGTCTACGAGCAGTACTTC. It is translated as CASSPTLTSGAATYVYEQYF.

The rearrangement uses TRBV7-9 and TRBJ1-2; 7 nucleotides align to TRBD1. The CDR3 is 17 amino acids. The V gene end was trimmed by 1 base and the J gene end by 5 bases; junction bases not matched to a gene: 13. The germline gives CDR1 SEHNR, CDR2 FQNEAQ (reference sequence). The CDR3 here is CASSLVVGDRALYGYTF. The CDR3 DNA follows: TGTGCCAGCAGCTTAGTTGTTGGTGACAGGGCCCTTTATGGCTACACCTTC.

The rearrangement uses TRBV2 and TRBJ1-4, with TRBD1 identical over 7 bases. Germline V CDR1 and CDR2: SNHLY, FYNNEI. The CDR3 spans 13 residues. V gave up 4 bases and J gave up 9 bases; unmatched junction bases: 5. CDR3 nucleotide sequence: TGTGCCAGCAGTGTTTTACAGGGGCAAAAACTGTTTTTT. It is translated as CASSVLQGQKLFF.

CDR3 amino acids: CASSLAESRGNTIYF. CDR3 DNA sequence: TGCGCCAGCAGCTTGGCGGAGTCCAGGGGGAACACCATATATTTT. The gene calls are TRBV5-1 and TRBJ1-3, with 7 bases that match TRBD1. CDR1 and CDR2 (germline): SGHRS, YFSETQ. This CDR3 spans 15 amino acids. V trimming: 0 bases; J trimming: 7 bases; junction bases outside the gene matches: 7.

This chain links TRBV5-1 with TRBJ2-5, with 9 bases identical to TRBD2. V was clipped by 5 bases and J by 5 bases; unmatched bases: 10. There are 15 residues in the CDR3. CDR1 is SGHRS, CDR2 YFSETQ, per germline. This CDR3 is CASRKAGGGAETQYF. The CDR3 nucleotides are TGCGCCAGCAGAAAAGCGGGAGGAGGGGCGGAGACCCAGTACTTC.

The chain links TRBV30 to TRBJ2-2; TRBD2 matches 9 bases. Germline values: CDR1 GTSNPN, CDR2 SVGIG (reference sequence). The CDR3 consists of 14 residues. J was trimmed by 5 bases and V by 7 bases; bases with no gene match: 8. The CDR3 reads CALIAGVGTGELFF. The CDR3 DNA reads as TGTGCCTTAATAGCGGGAGTTGGTACCGGGGAGCTGTTTTTT.

The gene calls are TRBV9 and TRBJ2-3, with 7 nucleotides matching TRBD2. Losses at the gene ends were 0 bases for V and 2 bases for J; bases not matched to a gene: 6. CDR3 length: 16 amino acids. Per germline, CDR1 SGDLS and CDR2 YYNGEE. CDR3 in amino acids: CASSVGVGGPTDTQYF. The CDR3 DNA follows: TGTGCCAGCAGCGTAGGGGTGGGAGGGCCCACAGATACGCAGTATTTT.

The table lists this clone with a count of one. In DNA, the CDR3 is TGTGCCATCGGGGCGACTAGCGGGGGTACCGACAATGAGCAGTTCTTC. Translation: CAIGATSGGTDNEQFF. The chain is built from TRBV10-3 and TRBJ2-1; 12 positions agree with TRBD2. This CDR3 region has 16 residues. The germline V gene has CDR1 ENHRY and CDR2 SYGVKD. Trimming removed 8 bases from V and 5 bases from J; junction bases left unmatched: 10.

The chain uses TRBV7-9 and TRBJ2-7; 8 bases agree with TRBD2. This CDR3 contains 15 residues. The trim removed 3 bases at V and 1 base at J, leaving 5 bases unmatched. CDR1 and CDR2 from the germline V gene are SEHNR and FQNEAQ (reference sequence). Written as DNA, the CDR3 is TGTGCCAGCAGCTTTGGGGTAGCGGGGTCCTACGAGCAGTACTTC. Amino acid sequence: CASSFGVAGSYEQYF.

This clone was seen a single time. The chain couples TRBV7-3 to TRBJ2-3, with TRBD2 matching over 10 bases. The V and J ends lost 3 bases and 5 bases, in that order; junction bases with no gene match: 5. The CDR3 runs to 15 residues. Germline V gene lookup returns CDR1 SGHTA and CDR2 FQGTGA. Written as DNA, the CDR3 is TGTGCCAGCAGCTTCCTTAGCGGGGGGCGAGATACGCAGTATTTT. It specifies CASSFLSGGRDTQYF. The full variable domain, rest sourced from reference TRBV7-3 and TRBJ2-3, is GAGVSQTPSNKVTEKGKYVELRCDPISGHTALYWYRQSLGQGPEFLIYFQGTGAADDSGLPNDRFFAVRPEGSVSTLKIQRTERGDSAVYLCASSFLSGGRDTQYFGPGTRLTVL.

V gene TRBV28 combines with J gene TRBJ1-1; 7 bases align to TRBD1. Trimming at V came to 7 bases and at J to 2 bases, leaving 10 bases not matched to a gene. Germline V gene lookup returns CDR1 MDHEN and CDR2 SYDVKM. The CDR3 is made up of 15 amino acids. CDR3 protein: CASNIDGQANTEAFF. The CDR3 DNA reads as TGTGCCAGCAACATCGACGGACAGGCCAACACTGAAGCTTTCTTT.

This clone was found a few times. This chain links TRBV5-1 with TRBJ2-1; 8 positions match TRBD2. V lost 4 bases to trimming and J lost 7 bases; unmatched junction nucleotides: 19. CDR1 and CDR2 from the germline V gene are SGHRS and YFSETQ. The CDR3 covers 18 residues. The CDR3 loop reads CASSPRPPGTSLRNEQFF. CDR3 sequence (DNA): TGCGCCAGCAGCCCGAGGCCTCCGGGGACTAGTTTGAGGAATGAGCAGTTCTTC.

This clone was recorded once. The rearrangement joins TRBV5-6 to TRBJ2-7; D may be TRBD2 (5 bases). Germline V CDR1 and CDR2: SGHDT, YYEEEE. The CDR3 totals 14 residues. Trimming cost V 0 bases and J 6 bases, with 13 bases left between them. Here the CDR3 DNA reads TGTGCCAGCAGCTTGGAGGGCGCCCGGGGCGAGCAGTACTTC. Its translation: CASSLEGARGEQYF.

This clone has a single count. V usage is TRBV27 and J usage is TRBJ2-7; 7 nucleotides match TRBD1. The CDR3 covers 14 residues. Germline trimming cut 1 base from V and 7 bases from J; bases unmatched to any gene: 7. In germline, CDR1 is MNHEY, CDR2 SMNVEV (reference sequence). The CDR3 here is CASSLFGTDLEQYF. CDR3 nucleotides: TGTGCCAGCAGTTTATTTGGGACAGACCTGGAGCAGTACTTC.

The chain uses TRBV4-3 and TRBJ2-1, with TRBD2 identical over 11 bases. The CDR3 spans 16 residues. V lost 2 bases, J lost 9 bases, and 9 bases stayed unmatched. CDR1 is LGHNA, CDR2 YSLEER, per germline. As DNA, the CDR3 is TGCGCCAGCAGCCAACAGGGACTAGCGGAGGGGGGTGAGCAGTTCTTC. Its protein is CASSQQGLAEGGEQFF.

The rearrangement joins TRBV4-2 to TRBJ2-2; possible D gene TRBD2, 5 bases. V lost 2 bases, J lost 4 bases, and 14 bases lay in between. The CDR3 has 16 amino acids. From germline, CDR1 is LGHNA and CDR2 YNFKEQ. The CDR3 nucleotides read TGTGCCAGCAGCCAATTTAGCGATGGAAGCACCGGGGAGCTGTTTTTT. Protein product: CASSQFSDGSTGELFF.

The CDR3 protein is CASSPTGRNYGYTF. Written as DNA, the CDR3 is TGTGCCAGCTCACCAACAGGGCGCAACTATGGCTACACCTTC. This chain connects TRBV18 to TRBJ1-2; D is perhaps TRBD1 (6 bases). The CDR3 loop spans 14 amino acids. V lost 2 bases, J lost 2 bases, and 9 bases lay in between. CDR1 is KGHSH and CDR2 is LQKENI in the germline V gene.

This clone has more than one count but fewer than ten. The chain joins TRBV7-9 to TRBJ2-1, with D possibly matching TRBD2 (6 bases). The V gene's germline CDR1 is SEHNR and CDR2 FQNEAQ (reference sequence). CDR3 length: 13 amino acids. Trimming pared 1 base from V and 10 bases from J, leaving 11 bases between. CDR3 protein: CASSLERDSEQFF. In DNA form, the CDR3 reads TGTGCCAGCAGCTTAGAAAGGGACTCCGAGCAGTTCTTC. The full variable domain, rest sourced from reference TRBV7-9 and TRBJ2-1, is DTGVSQNPRHKITKRGQNVTFRCDPISEHNRLYWYRQTLGQGPEFLTYFQNEAQLEKSRLLSDRFSAERPKGSFSTLEIQRTEQGDSAMYLCASSLERDSEQFFGPGTRLTVL.

The genes are TRBV9 and TRBJ1-1; the D is unclear. The length of the CDR3 is 15 residues. Trimming pared 0 bases from V and 1 base from J, leaving 10 bases between. The V gene's germline CDR1 is SGDLS and CDR2 YYNGEE. CDR3 DNA sequence: TGTGCCAGCAGCGTAGGATCGCGCGGGAACACTGAAGCTTTCTTT. Protein: CASSVGSRGNTEAFF.

V gene TRBV4-1 combines with J gene TRBJ2-3, with 9 positions matching TRBD1. Germline CDR1 and CDR2: MGHRA and YSYEKL. This CDR3 has 16 amino acids. After removal of 0 bases from V and 5 bases from J, the junction contained 6 bases not matched to a gene. CDR3 DNA sequence: TGCGCCAGCAGCCAAGATAGGGGACAGGGTGAAGATACGCAGTATTTT. It is translated as CASSQDRGQGEDTQYF.

This chain joins TRBV9 and TRBJ1-1; perhaps TRBD1 as D (6 bases). In germline, CDR1 is SGDLS, CDR2 YYNGEE. Trimming stripped 0 bases from V and 3 bases from J, with 12 bases between. The CDR3 length is 15 residues. Written as DNA, the CDR3 is TGTGCCAGCAGCGTAGTTGGGGGGGGGCACACTGAAGCTTTCTTT. Translation: CASSVVGGGHTEAFF. The entire variable domain, with the rest obtained from reference TRBV9 and TRBJ1-1, is as follows: DSGVTQTPKHLITATGQRVTLRCSPRSGDLSVYWYQQSLDQGLQFLIQYYNGEERAKGNILERFSAQQFPDLHSELNLSSLELGDSALYFCASSVVGGGHTEAFFGQGTRLTVV.

This clone was found once. The chain recombines TRBV7-9 with TRBJ2-7, with D perhaps TRBD1 (6 bases). The CDR3 is made up of 15 amino acids. Deletions cut 5 bases from V and 6 bases from J, with 20 bases between. Germline V gene data show CDR1 as SEHNR and CDR2 as FQNEAQ (reference sequence). The chain's CDR3 is CASSQTGYRVGEQYF. DNA of the CDR3: TGTGCCAGCAGCCAAACAGGGTATCGGGTAGGCGAGCAGTACTTC.

This clone is a singleton in its sample. This rearrangement joins TRBV6-5 to TRBJ1-2; 7 positions match TRBD1. CDR1 and CDR2 from the germline V gene are MNHEY and SVGAGI. J lost 5 bases, V lost 2 bases, and 11 bases had no gene match. The CDR3 totals 16 residues. CDR3 sequence (DNA): TGTGCCAGCAGTTACCTAGGGGGCCAAGGGGGTTATGGCTACACCTTC. Translated: CASSYLGGQGGYGYTF.

The CDR3 reads CASSPRQISSNEKLFF. The DNA of the CDR3 is TGTGCCAGCTCACCCCGACAGATTTCGTCTAATGAAAAACTGTTTTTT. This rearrangement joins TRBV18 to TRBJ1-4; the D gene is possibly TRBD1 (5 bases). Germline V gene sequence: CDR1 KGHSH, CDR2 LQKENI. Trimming took 3 bases from V and 3 from J, leaving 14 bases between them. This CDR3 contains 16 residues.

This chain uses TRBV5-1 with TRBJ2-4; tentatively, D is TRBD2 (6 bases). This CDR3 is 14 amino acids long. V was pared by 6 bases and J by 9 bases, with 19 bases between. Germline V CDR1 and CDR2: SGHRS, YFSETQ. The CDR3 sequence is CASNLVGGESIQYF. As DNA, the CDR3 is TGCGCCAGCAACCTTGTGGGGGGTGAGAGCATTCAGTACTTC. Complete variable domain (other parts from reference TRBV5-1 and TRBJ2-4): KAGVTQTPRYLIKTRGQQVTLSCSPISGHRSVSWYQQTPGQGLQFLFEYFSETQRNKGNFPGRFSGRQFSNSRSEMNVSTLELGDSALYLCASNLVGGESIQYFGAGTRLSVL.

V is TRBV9 and J is TRBJ2-5; no reliable D call. Trimming stripped 4 bases from V and 5 bases from J, with 12 bases between. Germline CDR1 and CDR2: SGDLS and YYNGEE. This CDR3 comprises 13 residues. The chain's CDR3 is CASSPRRWETQYF. For the CDR3, the DNA is TGTGCCAGCAGCCCCCGCAGGTGGGAGACCCAGTACTTC.